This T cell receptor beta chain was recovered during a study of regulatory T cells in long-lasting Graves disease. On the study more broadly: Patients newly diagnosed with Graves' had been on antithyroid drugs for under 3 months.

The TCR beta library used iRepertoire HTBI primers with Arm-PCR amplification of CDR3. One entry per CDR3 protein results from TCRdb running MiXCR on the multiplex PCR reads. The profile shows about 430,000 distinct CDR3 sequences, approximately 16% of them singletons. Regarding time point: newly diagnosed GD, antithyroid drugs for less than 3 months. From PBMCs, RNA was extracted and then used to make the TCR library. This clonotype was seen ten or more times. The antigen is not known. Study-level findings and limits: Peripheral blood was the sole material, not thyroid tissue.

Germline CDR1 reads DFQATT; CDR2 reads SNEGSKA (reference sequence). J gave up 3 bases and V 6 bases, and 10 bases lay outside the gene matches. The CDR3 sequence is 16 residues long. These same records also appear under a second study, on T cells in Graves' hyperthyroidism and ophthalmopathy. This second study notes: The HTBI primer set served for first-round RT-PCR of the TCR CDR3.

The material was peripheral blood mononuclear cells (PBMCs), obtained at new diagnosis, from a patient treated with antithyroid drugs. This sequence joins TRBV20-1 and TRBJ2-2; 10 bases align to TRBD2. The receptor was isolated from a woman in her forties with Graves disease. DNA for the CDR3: TGCAGTGCGGCTAGCGGGAGCACCGGGGACACCGGGGAGCTGTTTTTT. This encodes CSAASGSTGDTGELFF.